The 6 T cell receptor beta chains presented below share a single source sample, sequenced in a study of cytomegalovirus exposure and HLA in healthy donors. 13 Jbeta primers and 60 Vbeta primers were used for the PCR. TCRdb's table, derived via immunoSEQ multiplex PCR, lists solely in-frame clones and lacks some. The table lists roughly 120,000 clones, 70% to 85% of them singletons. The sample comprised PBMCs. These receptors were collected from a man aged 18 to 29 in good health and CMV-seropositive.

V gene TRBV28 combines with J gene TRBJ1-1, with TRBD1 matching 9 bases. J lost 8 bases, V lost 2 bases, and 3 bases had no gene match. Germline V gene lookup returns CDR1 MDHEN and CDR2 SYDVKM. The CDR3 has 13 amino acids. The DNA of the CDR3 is TGTGCCAGCAGTTTACCTGGACAGGGGGAAGCTTTCTTT. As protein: CASSLPGQGEAFF.

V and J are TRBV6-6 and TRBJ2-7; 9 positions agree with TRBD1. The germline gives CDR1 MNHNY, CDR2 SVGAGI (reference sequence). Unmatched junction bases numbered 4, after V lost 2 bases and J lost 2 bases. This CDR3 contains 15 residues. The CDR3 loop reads CASSYGTGSTYEQYF. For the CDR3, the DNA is TGTGCCAGCAGTTACGGGACAGGGTCAACCTACGAGCAGTACTTC.

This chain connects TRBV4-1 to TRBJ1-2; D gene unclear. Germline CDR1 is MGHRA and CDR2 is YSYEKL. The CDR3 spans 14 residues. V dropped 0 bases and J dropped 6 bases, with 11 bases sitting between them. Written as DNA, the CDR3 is TGCGCCAGCAGCCAAGATCGAACAGCCGATGGCTACACCTTC. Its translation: CASSQDRTADGYTF.

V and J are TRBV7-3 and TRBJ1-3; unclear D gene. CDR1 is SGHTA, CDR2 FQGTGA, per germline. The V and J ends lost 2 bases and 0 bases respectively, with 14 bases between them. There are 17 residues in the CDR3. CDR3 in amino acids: CASSLALRGSSGNTIYF. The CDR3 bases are TGTGCCAGCAGCTTAGCCCTCAGAGGGAGCTCTGGAAACACCATATATTTT.

CDR3 DNA: TGTGCCAGCAGCGTAGACCTAGCGGAGGGGCATAACAATGAGCAGTTCTTC. Its protein is CASSVDLAEGHNNEQFF. The chain has TRBV9 and TRBJ2-1; 7 bases are a match to TRBD2. The junction had 11 bases not matched to a gene; V was cut back by 0 bases and J by 5 bases. The CDR3 totals 17 residues. Germline assignment: CDR1 SGDLS and CDR2 YYNGEE.

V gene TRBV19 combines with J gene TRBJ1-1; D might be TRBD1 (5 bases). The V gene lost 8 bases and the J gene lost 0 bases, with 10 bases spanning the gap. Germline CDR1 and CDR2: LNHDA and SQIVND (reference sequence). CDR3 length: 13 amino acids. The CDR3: CASQTVMNTEAFF. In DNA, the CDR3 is TGTGCCAGTCAGACAGTTATGAACACTGAAGCTTTCTTT.